This T cell receptor (beta chain) is drawn from a study of T-cell memory formation after mild COVID-19. TCRdb re-derived calls from the 5' RACE reads in MiXCR, one entry per CDR3 protein. The profile covers about half a million distinct CDR3 sequences, with over 15% appearing a single time and 9% to 15% taken by the ten largest. Trimming removed 4 bases at V and 0 bases at J, with 10 bases between. This CDR3 is 15 amino acids long. The V gene's germline CDR1 is LGHNT and CDR2 FRNRAP. This clonotype has more than one count but fewer than ten. The rearrangement links TRBV12-5 to TRBJ2-1, with D tentatively TRBD1 or TRBD2 (5 bases each). The clonotype originates from an adult woman who had mild COVID-19 (a few samples of this study predate the infection). Cell type and time point are not known. Sample: PBMCs or a T cell subset sorted from them (not recorded which). The CDR3 sequence is CASGSSGSSYNEQFF. The CDR3 DNA follows: TGTGCTAGTGGTTCCTCAGGGAGCTCCTACAATGAGCAGTTCTTC.